This T cell receptor (beta chain) came from a study of cytotoxic CD8 clonotypes in ibrutinib-treated CLL. Study-wide context: The subjects consisted of ten to twelve relapsed/refractory and over 14 treatment-naive individuals, with some 17 IGHV unmutated. Study outcomes and limitations: Shared public clonotypes were rare, and on treatment they either got smaller or stayed the same. Patients had baseline clonality above age-matched healthy donors, and this clonality moved with circulating CD8+ T-cell counts.

This clone was observed a handful of times. Its antigen is unidentified. Produced via immunoSEQ multiplex PCR; TCRdb's table is partial and in-frame only. The sample holds 150,000 to 250,000 clones, around three quarters seen once. Germline V gives CDR1 MNHEY, CDR2 SMNVEV (reference sequence). This CDR3 region has 15 residues. The germline V and J ends were trimmed by 2 bases and 0 bases, with 8 bases remaining between them. TCR beta libraries used approximately 2 micrograms of genomic DNA from cryopreserved PBMCs. The chain joins TRBV27 to TRBJ2-1; D not certain. The receptor's source is a human donor with chronic lymphocytic leukemia. This material consisted of PBMCs, taken after 24 months of ibrutinib treatment. The CDR3 region has the DNA TGTGCCAGCAGTTTAACTTCGAGCTCCTACAATGAGCAGTTCTTC. Protein product: CASSLTSSSYNEQFF.